The clone carrying this TCR beta chain came up once. The table came from immunoSEQ multiplex PCR; TCRdb's copy has only in-frame clones and leaves some out. Of 490,000 or so clones in the sample, 70% to 90% are singletons; the top ten hold approximately 8%. The sample is drawn from a study of blood T cell repertoires in COVID-19. Turning to the study itself: T cells, B-cell-depleted T cells, or PBMCs supplied cDNA or gDNA.

Germline V gene lookup returns CDR1 LNHDA and CDR2 SQIVND (reference sequence). Trimming removed 4 bases at V and 2 bases at J, with 9 bases between. CDR3 size: 14 residues. Enrollees, roughly 18 to 90 years old, lived in fewer than 25 US areas. Recovered Cohort 3 donors showed two negative PCRs, clearance, or symptom resolution. V usage is TRBV19 and J usage is TRBJ2-1; D is unresolved. The receptor was isolated from a woman in her sixties or seventies who had recovered from COVID-19. The sample was PBMCs or T cells enriched from blood (not recorded which). The CDR3 DNA reads as TGTGCCAGTAGTACAACGGTTCCCTACAATGAGCAGTTCTTC. It codes for CASSTTVPYNEQFF.